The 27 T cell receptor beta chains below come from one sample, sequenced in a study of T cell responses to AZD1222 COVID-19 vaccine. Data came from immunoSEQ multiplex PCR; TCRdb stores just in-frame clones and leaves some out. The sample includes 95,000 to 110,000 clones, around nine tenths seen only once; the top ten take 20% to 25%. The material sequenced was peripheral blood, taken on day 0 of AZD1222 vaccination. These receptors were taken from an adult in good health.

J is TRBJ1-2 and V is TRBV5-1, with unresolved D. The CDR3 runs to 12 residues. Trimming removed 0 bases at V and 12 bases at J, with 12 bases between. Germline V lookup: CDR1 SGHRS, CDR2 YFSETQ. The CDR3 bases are TGCGCCAGCAGCTTGGGGGAACTACCCCACACCTTC. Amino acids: CASSLGELPHTF. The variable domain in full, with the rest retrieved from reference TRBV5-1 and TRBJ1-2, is KAGVTQTPRYLIKTRGQQVTLSCSPISGHRSVSWYQQTPGQGLQFLFEYFSETQRNKGNFPGRFSGRQFSNSRSEMNVSTLELGDSALYLCASSLGELPHTFGSGTRLTVV.

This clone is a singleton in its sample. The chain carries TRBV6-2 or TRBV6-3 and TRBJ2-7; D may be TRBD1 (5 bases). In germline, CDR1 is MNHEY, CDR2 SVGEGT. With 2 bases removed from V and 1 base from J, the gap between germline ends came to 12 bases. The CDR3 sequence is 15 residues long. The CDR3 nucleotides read TGTGCCAGCAGTTACCCAGGGTTAGGGTCCTACGAGCAGTACTTC. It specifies CASSYPGLGSYEQYF.

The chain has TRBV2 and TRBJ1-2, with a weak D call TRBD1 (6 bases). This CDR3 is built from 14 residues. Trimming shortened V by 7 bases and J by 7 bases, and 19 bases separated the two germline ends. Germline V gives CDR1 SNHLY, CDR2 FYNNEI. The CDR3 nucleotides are TGTGCCAGCATTCCAGAGGGGGGGGCGCTTGGCTACACCTTC. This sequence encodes CASIPEGGALGYTF. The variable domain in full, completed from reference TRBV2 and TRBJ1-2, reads EPEVTQTPSHQVTQMGQEVILRCVPISNHLYFYWYRQILGQKVEFLVSFYNNEISEKSEIFDDQFSVERPDGSNFTLKIRSTKLEDSAMYFCASIPEGGALGYTFGSGTRLTVV.

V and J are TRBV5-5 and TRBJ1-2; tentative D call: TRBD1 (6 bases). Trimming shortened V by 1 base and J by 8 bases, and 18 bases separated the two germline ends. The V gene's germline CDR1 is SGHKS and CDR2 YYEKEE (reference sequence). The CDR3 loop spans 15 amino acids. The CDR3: CASSLSPGEMAGYTF. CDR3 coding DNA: TGTGCCAGCAGCTTGAGTCCAGGGGAGATGGCCGGCTACACCTTC.

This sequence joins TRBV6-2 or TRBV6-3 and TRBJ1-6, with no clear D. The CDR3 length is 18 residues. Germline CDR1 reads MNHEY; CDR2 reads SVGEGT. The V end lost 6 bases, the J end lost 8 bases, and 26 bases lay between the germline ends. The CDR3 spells CASSPGPASRPLDSPLHF. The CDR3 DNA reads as TGTGCCAGCAGCCCCGGCCCGGCCAGCCGTCCCCTGGATTCACCCCTCCACTTT.

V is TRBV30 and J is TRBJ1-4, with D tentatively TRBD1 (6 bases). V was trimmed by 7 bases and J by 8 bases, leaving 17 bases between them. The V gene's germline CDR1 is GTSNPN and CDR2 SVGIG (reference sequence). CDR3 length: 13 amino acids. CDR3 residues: CASEAQGNEKLFF. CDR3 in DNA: TGTGCCTCCGAAGCTCAGGGGAACGAAAAACTGTTTTTT. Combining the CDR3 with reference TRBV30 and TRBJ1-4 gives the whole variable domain SQTIHQWPATLVQPVGSPLSLECTVEGTSNPNLYWYRQAAGRGLQLLFYSVGIGQISSEVPQNLSASRPQDRQFILSSKKLLLSDSGFYLCASEAQGNEKLFFGSGTQLSVL.

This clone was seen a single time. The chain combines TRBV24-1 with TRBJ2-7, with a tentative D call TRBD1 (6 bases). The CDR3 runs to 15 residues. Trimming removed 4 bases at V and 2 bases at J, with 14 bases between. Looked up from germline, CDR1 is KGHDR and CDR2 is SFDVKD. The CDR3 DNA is TGTGCCACCAGTGACCCCGGAGAGGGGGCCTACGAGCAGTACTTC. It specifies CATSDPGEGAYEQYF.

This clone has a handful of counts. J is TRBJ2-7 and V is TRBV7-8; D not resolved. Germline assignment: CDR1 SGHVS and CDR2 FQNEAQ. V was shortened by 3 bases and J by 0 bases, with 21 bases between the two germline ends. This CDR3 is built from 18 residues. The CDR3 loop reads CASSFAARSLTSSYEQYF. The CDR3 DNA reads TGTGCCAGCAGCTTCGCCGCTAGGAGTCTTACAAGCTCCTACGAGCAGTACTTC.

In DNA, the CDR3 is TGTGCCAGCAGCGTAGGGTCTAGGGGGCCGCCATACACTGAAGCTTTCTTT. Translating it yields CASSVGSRGPPYTEAFF. The rearrangement uses TRBV9 and TRBJ1-1, with 7 bases matching TRBD1. There are 17 residues in the CDR3. CDR1 and CDR2 (germline): SGDLS, YYNGEE. The J segment lost 3 bases and the V segment lost 0 bases, leaving 11 bases of the junction unmatched.

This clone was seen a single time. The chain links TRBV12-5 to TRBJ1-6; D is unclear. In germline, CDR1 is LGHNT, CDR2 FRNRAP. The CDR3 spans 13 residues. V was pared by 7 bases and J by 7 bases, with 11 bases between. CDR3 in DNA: TGTGCTAGTGCCTACTTATCAAATTCACCCCTCCACTTT. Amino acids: CASAYLSNSPLHF.

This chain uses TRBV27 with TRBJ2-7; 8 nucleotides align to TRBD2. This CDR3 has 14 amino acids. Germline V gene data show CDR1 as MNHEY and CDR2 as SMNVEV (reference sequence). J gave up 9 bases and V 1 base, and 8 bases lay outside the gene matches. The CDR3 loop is CASSLWASGGGQYF. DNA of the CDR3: TGTGCCAGCAGTTTATGGGCCAGCGGGGGTGGGCAGTACTTC.

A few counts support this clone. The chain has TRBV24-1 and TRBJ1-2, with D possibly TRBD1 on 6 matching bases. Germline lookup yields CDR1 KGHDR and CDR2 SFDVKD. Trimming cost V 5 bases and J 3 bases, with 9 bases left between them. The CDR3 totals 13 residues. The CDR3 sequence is CATSAGVDYGYTF. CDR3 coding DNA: TGTGCCACCAGTGCAGGGGTGGACTATGGCTACACCTTC.

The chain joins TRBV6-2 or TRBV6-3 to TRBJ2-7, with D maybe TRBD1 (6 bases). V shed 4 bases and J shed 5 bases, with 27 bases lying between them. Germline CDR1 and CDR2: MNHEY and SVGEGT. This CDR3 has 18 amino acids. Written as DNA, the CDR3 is TGTGCCAGCAGTTTGTACCCCCTTAGACAGGCGGTGGTAAACGAGCAGTACTTC. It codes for CASSLYPLRQAVVNEQYF.

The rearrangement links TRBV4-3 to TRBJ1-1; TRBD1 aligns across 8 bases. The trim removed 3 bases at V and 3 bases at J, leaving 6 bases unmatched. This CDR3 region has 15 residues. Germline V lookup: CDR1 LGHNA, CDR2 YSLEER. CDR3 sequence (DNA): TGCGCCAGCAGCCAGCAGGGACAGGCGGACACTGAAGCTTTCTTT. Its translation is CASSQQGQADTEAFF.

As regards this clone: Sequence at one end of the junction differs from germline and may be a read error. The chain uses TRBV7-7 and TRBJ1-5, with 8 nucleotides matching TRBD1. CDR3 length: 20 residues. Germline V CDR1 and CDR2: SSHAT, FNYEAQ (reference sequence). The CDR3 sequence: CASTKVQGLDRAAINQPQHF. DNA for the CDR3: TGTGCTAGCACCAAAGTTCAGGGATTGGACAGGGCAGCCATTAACCAGCCCCAGCATTTT. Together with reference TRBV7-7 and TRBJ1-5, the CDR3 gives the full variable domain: GAGVSQSPRYKVTKRGQDVTLRCDPISSHATLYWYQQALGQGPEFLTYFNYEAQPDKSGLPSDRFSAERPEGSISTLTIQRTEQRDSAMYRCASTKVQGLDRAAINQPQHFGDGTRLSIL.

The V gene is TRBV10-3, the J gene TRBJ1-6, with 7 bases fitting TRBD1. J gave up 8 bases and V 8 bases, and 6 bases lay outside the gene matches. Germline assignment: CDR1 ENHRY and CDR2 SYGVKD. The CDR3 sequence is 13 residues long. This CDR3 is CAIRDSFYSPLHF. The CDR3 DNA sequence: TGTGCCATCCGGGACAGTTTTTATTCACCCCTCCACTTT.

The DNA of the CDR3 is TGTGCCATCAGGGATGACACCTACGAGCAGTACTTC. Translating it yields CAIRDDTYEQYF. This chain joins TRBV10-3 and TRBJ2-7; D gene ambiguous. Germline CDR1 reads ENHRY; CDR2 reads SYGVKD. Trimming pared 6 bases from V and 2 bases from J, leaving 8 bases between. The CDR3 is made up of 12 amino acids.

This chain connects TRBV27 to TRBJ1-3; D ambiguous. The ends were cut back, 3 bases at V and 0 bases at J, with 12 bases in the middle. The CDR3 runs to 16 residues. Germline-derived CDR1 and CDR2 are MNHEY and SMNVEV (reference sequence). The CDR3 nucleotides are TGTGCCAGCAGTTTCCAGTATAGGAGCTCTGGAAACACCATATATTTT. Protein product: CASSFQYRSSGNTIYF.

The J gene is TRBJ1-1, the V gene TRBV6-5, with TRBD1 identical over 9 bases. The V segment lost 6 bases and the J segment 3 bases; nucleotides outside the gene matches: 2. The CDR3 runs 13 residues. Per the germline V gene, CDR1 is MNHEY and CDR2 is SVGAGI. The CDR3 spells CASRTGGYTEAFF. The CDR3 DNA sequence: TGTGCCAGCAGGACAGGGGGGTACACTGAAGCTTTCTTT.

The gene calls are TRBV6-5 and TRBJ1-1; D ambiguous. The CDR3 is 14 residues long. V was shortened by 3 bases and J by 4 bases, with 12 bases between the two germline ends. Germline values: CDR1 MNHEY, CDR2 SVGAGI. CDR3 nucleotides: TGTGCCAGCAGTTATGTATCGGGGTCCACTGAAGCTTTCTTT. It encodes CASSYVSGSTEAFF.

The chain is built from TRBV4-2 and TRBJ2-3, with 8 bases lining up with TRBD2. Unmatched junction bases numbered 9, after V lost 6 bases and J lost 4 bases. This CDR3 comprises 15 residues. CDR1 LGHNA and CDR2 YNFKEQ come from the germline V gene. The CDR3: CASRNGGAGADTQYF. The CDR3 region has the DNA TGTGCCAGCAGGAACGGGGGGGCTGGTGCAGATACGCAGTATTTT.

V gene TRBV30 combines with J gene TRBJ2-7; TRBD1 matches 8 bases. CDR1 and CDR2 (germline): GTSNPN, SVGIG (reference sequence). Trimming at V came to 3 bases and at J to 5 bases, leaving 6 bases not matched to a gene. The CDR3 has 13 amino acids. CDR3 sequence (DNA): TGTGCCTGGAGCGCCGACAGGGGCAACGAGCAGTACTTC. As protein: CAWSADRGNEQYF.

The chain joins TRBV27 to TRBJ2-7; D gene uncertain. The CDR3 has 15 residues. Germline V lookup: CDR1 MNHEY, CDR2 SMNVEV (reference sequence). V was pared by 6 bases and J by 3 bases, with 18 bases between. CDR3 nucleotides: TGTGCCAGCAGGTCTCCCGCCCGTGGGATCTACGAGCAGTACTTC. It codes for CASRSPARGIYEQYF.

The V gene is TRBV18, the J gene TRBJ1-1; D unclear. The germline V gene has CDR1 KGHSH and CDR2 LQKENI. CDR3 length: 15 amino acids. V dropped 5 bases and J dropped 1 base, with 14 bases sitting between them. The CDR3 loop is CASSSLNIPNTEAFF. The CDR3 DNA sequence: TGTGCCAGCTCATCTCTTAACATCCCGAACACTGAAGCTTTCTTT.

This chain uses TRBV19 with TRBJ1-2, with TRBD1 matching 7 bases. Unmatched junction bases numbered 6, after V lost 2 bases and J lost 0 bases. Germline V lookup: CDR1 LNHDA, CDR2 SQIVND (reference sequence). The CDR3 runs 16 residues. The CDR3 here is CASSIKPGQPNYGYTF. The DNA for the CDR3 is TGTGCCAGTAGTATAAAACCGGGACAGCCTAACTATGGCTACACCTTC.

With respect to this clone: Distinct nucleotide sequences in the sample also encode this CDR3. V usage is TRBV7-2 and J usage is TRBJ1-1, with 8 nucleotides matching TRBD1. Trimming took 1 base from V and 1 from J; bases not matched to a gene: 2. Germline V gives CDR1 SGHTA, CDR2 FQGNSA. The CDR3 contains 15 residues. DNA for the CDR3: TGTGCCAGCAGCTTAGGGGACAGGAGGAACACTGAAGCTTTCTTT. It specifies CASSLGDRRNTEAFF.

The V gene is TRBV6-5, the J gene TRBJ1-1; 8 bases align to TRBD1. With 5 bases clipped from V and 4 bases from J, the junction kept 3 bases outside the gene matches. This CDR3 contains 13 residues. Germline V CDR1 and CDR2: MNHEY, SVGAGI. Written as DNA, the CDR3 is TGTGCCAGCAGTAATACAGGGGGCACTGAAGCTTTCTTT. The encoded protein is CASSNTGGTEAFF.